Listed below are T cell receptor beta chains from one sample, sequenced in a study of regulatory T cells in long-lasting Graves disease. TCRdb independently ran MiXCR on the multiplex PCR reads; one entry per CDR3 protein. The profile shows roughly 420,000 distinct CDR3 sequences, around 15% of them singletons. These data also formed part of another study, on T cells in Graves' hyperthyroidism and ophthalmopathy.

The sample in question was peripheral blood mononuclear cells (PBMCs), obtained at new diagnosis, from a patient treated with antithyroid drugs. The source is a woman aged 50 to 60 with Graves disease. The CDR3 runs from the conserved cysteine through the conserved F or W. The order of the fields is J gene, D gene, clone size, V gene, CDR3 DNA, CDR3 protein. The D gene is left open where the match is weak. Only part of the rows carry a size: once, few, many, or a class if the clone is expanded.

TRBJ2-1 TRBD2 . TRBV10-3 TGTGCCATCAGTGTGGGCGGGAGAACTACGAATGAGCAGTTCTTC CAISVGGRTTNEQFF
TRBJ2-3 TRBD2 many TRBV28 TGTGCCAGCAGTTTATATGGACTAGCGGGAGAGGGGGGGACAGATACGCAGTATTTT CASSLYGLAGEGGTDTQYF
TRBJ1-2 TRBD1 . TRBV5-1 TGCGCCAGCAGTCCTCCCAGGGGGCGTAGCTATGGCTACACCTTC CASSPPRGRSYGYTF
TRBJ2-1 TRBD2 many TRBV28 TGTGCCAGCAGTTCACTCACTAGCGGGGGGGAGGGGAATGAGCAGTTCTTC CASSSLTSGGEGNEQFF
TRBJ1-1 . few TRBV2 TGTGCCAGCAGCGGGCGGGGGTGGGATAACACTGAAGCTTTCTTT CASSGRGWDNTEAFF
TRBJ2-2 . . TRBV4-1 TGCGCCAGCAGCCCTTGGACAGTGAACACCGGGGAGCTGTTTTTT CASSPWTVNTGELFF
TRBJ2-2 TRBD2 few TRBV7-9 TGTGCCAGCAGCCCACCGGGACTAGCGGGAGTCCCCGGGGAGCTGTTTTTT CASSPPGLAGVPGELFF
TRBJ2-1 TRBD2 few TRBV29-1 TGCAGCGTTGAAGGGACTAGCGGGAGTATCTACAATGAGCAGTTCTTC CSVEGTSGSIYNEQFF
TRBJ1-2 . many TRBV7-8 TGTGCCAGCAGCTTCGTATTGAGGGCGGGTGGCTACACCTTC CASSFVLRAGGYTF
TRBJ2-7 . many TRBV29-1 TGCAGCCCTGTATCGGTTACCTACGAGCAGTACTTC CSPVSVTYEQYF
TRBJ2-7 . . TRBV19 TGTGCCAGTAGTATCCGACAGGCGAGGGGTGAGCAGTACTTC CASSIRQARGEQYF
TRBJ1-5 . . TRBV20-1 TGCAGTGCTAGCCTATCTGGACAGTTTGATCAGCCCCAGCATTTT CSASLSGQFDQPQHF
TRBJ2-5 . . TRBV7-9 TGTGCCAGCAGCTTAGTGGCGGAGCAAGAGACCCAGTACTTC CASSLVAEQETQYF
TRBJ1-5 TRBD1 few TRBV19 TGTGCCAGTAGTCCAGGGACAGGGGCTGAGCTTCAGCCCCAGCATTTT CASSPGTGAELQPQHF
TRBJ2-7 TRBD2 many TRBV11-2 TGTGCCAGCAGCTCCCAGGGACTAGCGGGAGGAGTCGAGCAGTACTTC CASSSQGLAGGVEQYF
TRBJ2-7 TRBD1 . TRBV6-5 TGTGCCAGCAGTTACTTCGGGACAGACCCCTACTACGAGCAGTACTTC CASSYFGTDPYYEQYF
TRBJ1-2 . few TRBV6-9 TGTGCCAGCAGTTACGGCAGGGTTGGAGGCTACACCTTC CASSYGRVGGYTF
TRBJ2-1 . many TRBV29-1 TGCAGCGTTGAAGATCAGCACGGATTCTACAATGAGCAGTTCTTC CSVEDQHGFYNEQFF
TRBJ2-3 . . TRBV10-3 TGTGCCATCAGGGATGGGTCCAAGTGGACAGATACGCAGTATTTT CAIRDGSKWTDTQYF
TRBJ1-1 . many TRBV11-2 TGTGCCAGCAGCTTAAACCTCAGGGGCGCTGAAGCTTTCTTT CASSLNLRGAEAFF
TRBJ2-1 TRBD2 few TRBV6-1 TGTGCCAGCAGTAAAAGACTAGCGGGTTACAATGAGCAGTTCTTC CASSKRLAGYNEQFF
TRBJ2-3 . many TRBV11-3 TGTGCCAGCAGCCAACGGGCGGGCGGGGATACGCAGTATTTT CASSQRAGGDTQYF
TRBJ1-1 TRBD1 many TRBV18 TGTGCCAGCTCACCTAACGACAGGGACGGAACTGAAGCTTTCTTT CASSPNDRDGTEAFF
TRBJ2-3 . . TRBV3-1 TGTGCCAGCAGCCAACCAGGGGAGGTTACAGATACGCAGTATTTT CASSQPGEVTDTQYF
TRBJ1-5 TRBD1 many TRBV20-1 TGCAGTGGAAGAGGACAGGGCAATCAGCCCCAGCATTTT CSGRGQGNQPQHF
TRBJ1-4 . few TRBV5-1 TGCGCCAGCAGCCTCCTGGGGGGCATTAATGAAAAACTGTTTTTT CASSLLGGINEKLFF
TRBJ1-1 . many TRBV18 TGTGCCAGCTCACCACAACAGTATGAAGCTTTCTTT CASSPQQYEAFF